The text below deals with one T cell receptor (beta chain). The data belong to a study of blood T cell repertoires in COVID-19. How the authors handled the data: Amplification of reference gene primers was used by the study to estimate nucleated cell counts. Measured with immunoSEQ multiplex PCR; TCRdb has only the in-frame clones, and not every one. For V, J and clone size, that table is used; D and trimming come from the DNA. The table has roughly 220,000 clones, about four fifths seen once; the top ten hold 3% to 3.5%. CDR3 length equals 14 residues. V gave up 6 bases and J gave up 4 bases; unmatched junction bases: 6. Germline assignment: CDR1 MDHEN and CDR2 SYDVKM.

This TCR came from a woman under 40 who had recovered from COVID-19. The V and J genes are TRBV28 and TRBJ2-7, with 10 bases fitting TRBD2. Sequences were obtained from peripheral blood. The CDR3 nucleotides are TGTGCCAGCAGGCCGGGACTAGCGTCGTACGAGCAGTACTTC. Encoded protein: CASRPGLASYEQYF.